The T cell receptor (beta chain) described here comes from a study of identical twins. A note on this clonotype: What it recognizes is unknown.

In germline, CDR1 is KGHSH, CDR2 LQKENI. CDR3 length: 14 residues. Deletions cut 1 base from V and 7 bases from J, with 11 bases between. MiXCR, applied by TCRdb to the 5' RACE reads, yields one record per CDR3 protein. The data contain 400,000 to 550,000 distinct CDR3 sequences, 24% of them singletons. Findings and caveats of the study: Reduced insertions were recorded for abundant cord blood beta clonotypes, with no such pattern in memory repertoires.

The sample was also reused in another study, on T cells expressing NK-cell markers.

Sequenced sample: CD4+ T cells sorted from blood. This receptor was obtained from a young woman in good health. The chain employs TRBV18 and TRBJ2-1; no clear D. The CDR3 region has the DNA TGTGCCAGCTCACCACTCCAGACTGGGAATGAGCAGTTCTTC. Its protein is CASSPLQTGNEQFF.